The 18 T cell receptor beta chains below all came from one sample that was sequenced in a study of T cells in Graves' hyperthyroidism and ophthalmopathy. Amplification of TCR beta CDR3 regions was performed using RNA transcripts as template. With the HTBI primer set, the TCR CDR3 went through a first round of RT-PCR. One entry per CDR3 protein, called by TCRdb with MiXCR from the multiplex PCR reads. Of over 350,000 distinct CDR3 sequences in the sample, under 15% are singletons; the top ten hold about 13%. Sequences were obtained from blood. These receptors came from a man aged 18 to 35 with Graves' ophthalmopathy.

At least ten counts were recorded for this clonotype. The chain is built from TRBV5-1 and TRBJ1-2; D may be TRBD1 (5 bases). The CDR3 covers 13 residues. V was cut by 2 bases and J by 8 bases, with 13 bases left in between. Germline CDR1 reads SGHRS; CDR2 reads YFSETQ. The CDR3 here is CASSFSGSEGYTF. For the CDR3, the DNA is TGCGCCAGCAGCTTTTCAGGGTCTGAAGGCTACACCTTC.

This clonotype was counted ten times or more. This chain connects TRBV30 to TRBJ2-3, with 8 bases that match TRBD2. Per germline, CDR1 GTSNPN and CDR2 SVGIG (reference sequence). This CDR3 is built from 14 residues. With V trimmed by 3 bases and J by 7 bases, 9 bases remained unmatched. The CDR3 region is CAWRASGSIYTQYF. The CDR3 coding sequence is TGTGCCTGGAGAGCCAGCGGGAGTATATATACGCAGTATTTT.

This clonotype was observed many times. V is TRBV6-1 and J is TRBJ2-3; 9 bases are a match to TRBD1. The trim removed 5 bases at V and 3 bases at J, leaving 9 bases unmatched. The CDR3 has 16 residues. CDR1 is MNHNS and CDR2 is SASEGT in the germline V gene. This CDR3 reads CASSWPGQGETDTQYF. For the CDR3, the DNA is TGTGCCAGCAGTTGGCCGGGACAGGGAGAGACAGATACGCAGTATTTT.

V usage is TRBV27 and J usage is TRBJ2-1, with a tentative D call TRBD1 (6 bases). V shed 6 bases and J shed 8 bases, with 32 bases lying between them. CDR3 length: 19 residues. Per the germline V gene, CDR1 is MNHEY and CDR2 is SMNVEV (reference sequence). For the CDR3, the DNA is TGTGCCAGCAGCTATTTTCCCAGAGGGCCGGAAAATTACAGGGATGAGCAGTTCTTC. The encoded protein is CASSYFPRGPENYRDEQFF.

The chain joins TRBV20-1 to TRBJ2-1; 12 bases agree with TRBD2. In germline, CDR1 is DFQATT, CDR2 SNEGSKA (reference sequence). Trimming at V came to 5 bases and at J to 9 bases, leaving 17 bases not matched to a gene. The length of the CDR3 is 17 residues. In DNA form, the CDR3 reads TGCAGTGCTCTAGCCCACAGACTAGCGGGAGAACTCGGTGAGCAGTTCTTC. It encodes CSALAHRLAGELGEQFF.

This clonotype was found a few times. V gene TRBV3-1 combines with J gene TRBJ1-3, with 7 bases matching TRBD1. The germline V gene has CDR1 LGHDT and CDR2 YNNKEL (reference sequence). V shed 2 bases and J 0 bases; nucleotides not matched to a gene: 10. This CDR3 contains 18 residues. CDR3 residues: CASSQLGDRLPSGNTIYF. DNA of the CDR3: TGTGCCAGCAGCCAATTAGGGGACAGACTCCCCTCTGGAAACACCATATATTTT.

The chain employs TRBV3-1 and TRBJ2-3, with D perhaps TRBD2 (6 bases). Trimming cost V 4 bases and J 3 bases, with 14 bases left between them. Germline V CDR1 and CDR2: LGHDT, YNNKEL (reference sequence). CDR3 size: 15 residues. CDR3 coding DNA: TGTGCCAGCAGCCTATATCAGGGAGGAACAGATACGCAGTATTTT. It is translated as CASSLYQGGTDTQYF.

This clonotype has a handful of counts. The chain uses TRBV4-1 and TRBJ2-7, with D hard to call. Trimming removed 6 bases at V and 2 bases at J, with 14 bases between. Germline CDR1 reads MGHRA; CDR2 reads YSYEKL. This CDR3 contains 14 residues. CDR3 region: CASSQMTVTYEQYF. CDR3 DNA sequence: TGCGCCAGCAGTCAAATGACGGTTACCTACGAGCAGTACTTC.

This clonotype showed up many times. The chain employs TRBV20-1 and TRBJ1-2, with TRBD1 matching over 9 bases. Germline-derived CDR1 and CDR2 are DFQATT and SNEGSKA (reference sequence). CDR3 length: 14 amino acids. The J segment lost 7 bases and the V segment lost 0 bases, leaving 6 bases of the junction unmatched. As DNA, the CDR3 is TGCAGTGCTAGAGAGGGGACAGGGTCTGGTGGCTACACCTTC. Protein sequence: CSAREGTGSGGYTF.

The rearrangement uses TRBV12-3 or TRBV12-4 and TRBJ1-1; 7 nucleotides align to TRBD1. The V gene end was trimmed by 5 bases and the J gene end by 5 bases; junction bases not matched to a gene: 8. The CDR3 is 14 amino acids. CDR3 amino acids: CASSRDRVATEAFF. DNA of the CDR3: TGTGCCAGCAGTCGCGACAGGGTAGCAACTGAAGCTTTCTTT.

This clonotype was found many times. The V gene is TRBV5-1, the J gene TRBJ2-1; D is perhaps TRBD2 (10 bases). V lost 4 bases, J lost 10 bases, and 36 bases lay in between. This CDR3 has 20 amino acids. The germline gives CDR1 SGHRS, CDR2 YFSETQ. The CDR3 nucleotides read TGCGCCAGCAGCCCAAGGACAGGGGCCCCCTTAACTAGCGGGAAGAGCGAGCAGTTCTTC. Translating it yields CASSPRTGAPLTSGKSEQFF.

This clonotype showed up many times. This rearrangement joins TRBV30 to TRBJ2-7; TRBD1 might be the D (6 bases). CDR3 length: 12 amino acids. Germline V gene sequence: CDR1 GTSNPN, CDR2 SVGIG (reference sequence). Trimming stripped 5 bases from V and 2 bases from J, with 10 bases between. The CDR3 loop is CAWDRTTYEQYF. Here the CDR3 DNA reads TGTGCCTGGGACAGGACCACCTACGAGCAGTACTTC.

This clonotype was found a few times. The rearrangement uses TRBV19 and TRBJ2-2, with D uncertain. Trimming shortened V by 11 bases and J by 2 bases, and 18 bases separated the two germline ends. The CDR3 has 15 residues. Germline V CDR1 and CDR2: LNHDA, SQIVND (reference sequence). CDR3 region: CAVGRPSINTGELFF. For the CDR3, the DNA is TGTGCCGTGGGCAGGCCGAGCATAAACACCGGGGAGCTGTTTTTT.

The rearrangement links TRBV12-3 or TRBV12-4 to TRBJ2-1, with 13 bases matching TRBD2. This CDR3 has 16 residues. The junction had 7 bases not matched to a gene; V was cut back by 7 bases and J by 4 bases. The CDR3 coding sequence is TGTGCCAGCACGGGACTAGCGGGGAAGACTTACAATGAGCAGTTCTTC. Its translation: CASTGLAGKTYNEQFF.

The V call is TRBV7-2, the J call TRBJ2-5; 14 bases line up with TRBD2. The germline V gene encodes CDR1 SGHTA and CDR2 FQGNSA. Trimming cost V 4 bases and J 1 base; bases outside gene matches: 8. The CDR3 is 18 residues long. CDR3 DNA sequence: TGTGCCAGCAGCTACCGACTAGCGGGGGGGTTGTTCCAAGAGACCCAGTACTTC. It specifies CASSYRLAGGLFQETQYF.

This clonotype was seen many times. The genes are TRBV12-3 or TRBV12-4 and TRBJ1-1; D remains ambiguous. The CDR3 runs 13 residues. V lost 6 bases and J lost 3, with 11 bases in between. The CDR3 region is CASSLLEYTEAFF. CDR3 in DNA: TGTGCCAGCAGCCTCCTGGAGTACACTGAAGCTTTCTTT.

The V and J genes are TRBV14 and TRBJ2-1; TRBD2 might be the D (5 bases). CDR3 length equals 14 residues. The germline CDR1 and CDR2 sequences are SGHDN and FVKESK. V was pared by 10 bases and J by 2 bases, with 15 bases between. The DNA of the CDR3 is TGTGCCACCCGGGCCCGAGGGCCCTACAATGAGCAGTTCTTC. Protein sequence: CATRARGPYNEQFF. The whole variable domain, remainder taken from reference TRBV14 and TRBJ2-1, is EAGVTQFPSHSVIEKGQTVTLRCDPISGHDNLYWYRRVMGKEIKFLLHFVKESKQDESGMPNNRFLAERTGGTYSTLKVQPAELEDSGVYFCATRARGPYNEQFFGPGTRLTVL.

This clonotype appeared many times. J is TRBJ1-1 and V is TRBV28; no clear D. Germline V lookup: CDR1 MDHEN, CDR2 SYDVKM. Trimming took 3 bases from V and 1 from J, leaving 9 bases between them. CDR3 length equals 14 residues. The CDR3 reads CASSFPTRNTEAFF. The CDR3 DNA reads as TGTGCCAGCAGTTTCCCCACAAGGAACACTGAAGCTTTCTTT.